Here is one T cell receptor beta chain with its context. Clones were sequenced by immunoSEQ multiplex PCR, and TCRdb holds only the in-frame ones, with some missing. This sample carries under 150,000 clones, 70% to 90% of them seen once, and the ten largest clones take around 9.6%. The sample comes from a study of T cell responses to AZD1222 COVID-19 vaccine. Germline lookup yields CDR1 MNHEY and CDR2 SMNVEV (reference sequence). This CDR3 spans 14 amino acids. Trimming stripped 3 bases from V and 7 bases from J, with 15 bases between. The rearrangement links TRBV27 to TRBJ1-2, with a tentative D call TRBD1 (5 bases). Sequencing used peripheral blood, obtained on day 0 of AZD1222 vaccination. This sequence originates from an adult in good health. The CDR3 region has the DNA TGTGCCAGCAGTTTGGGGACGGCACATGGTGGCTACACCTTC. It encodes CASSLGTAHGGYTF.